These 8 T cell receptor beta chains came from one sample sequenced in a study of TIL therapy for anti-PD-1-resistant metastatic lung cancer. Documented time point: pre-treatment sample, taken before nivolumab and TIL therapy. The immunoSEQ assay was v3. Here immunoSEQ multiplex PCR was the method, and the copy in TCRdb shows in-frame clones only, minus some. Here the sample spans 20,000 or so clones, around four fifths being singletons. Here the sequenced sample was blood, taken at baseline. These receptors all stem from a person aged 25-80 years with non-small cell lung cancer.

This clone was picked up one time. The chain joins TRBV19 to TRBJ1-5, with 8 nucleotides matching TRBD1. This CDR3 region has 18 residues. Germline V gives CDR1 LNHDA, CDR2 SQIVND (reference sequence). Trimming took 2 bases from V and 4 from J; bases not matched to a gene: 13. The chain's CDR3 is CASSIPRQGKWGNQPQHF. The DNA of the CDR3 is TGTGCCAGTAGTATACCCCGACAGGGGAAATGGGGAAATCAGCCCCAGCATTTT. Full variable domain (missing parts from reference TRBV19 and TRBJ1-5): DGGITQSPKYLFRKEGQNVTLSCEQNLNHDAMYWYRQDPGQGLRLIYYSQIVNDFQKGDIAEGYSVSREKKESFPLTVTSAQKNPTAFYLCASSIPRQGKWGNQPQHFGDGTRLSIL.

The chain links TRBV9 to TRBJ2-7; 9 positions agree with TRBD1. With 0 bases clipped from V and 5 bases from J, the junction kept 9 bases outside the gene matches. Germline values: CDR1 SGDLS, CDR2 YYNGEE. The length of the CDR3 is 16 residues. CDR3 protein: CASSVGIRTGVDEQYF. The CDR3 nucleotides read TGTGCCAGCAGCGTAGGTATCCGGACAGGGGTGGACGAGCAGTACTTC.

The gene calls are TRBV5-1 and TRBJ2-5; D assignment may be TRBD1 or TRBD2 (5 bases each). Germline CDR1 is SGHRS and CDR2 is YFSETQ. This CDR3 is 15 amino acids long. With 0 bases removed from V and 0 bases from J, the gap between germline ends came to 9 bases. The CDR3 here is CASSLGRGYQETQYF. For the CDR3, the DNA is TGCGCCAGCAGCTTGGGCCGGGGCTACCAAGAGACCCAGTACTTC.

The chain carries TRBV9 and TRBJ2-6; D not certain. The CDR3 spans 13 residues. V lost 5 bases to trimming and J lost 2 bases, with 5 bases between them. Germline assignment: CDR1 SGDLS and CDR2 YYNGEE. CDR3 nucleotides: TGTGCCAGCAGATCCACTGGGGCCAACGTCCTGACTTTC. The encoded protein is CASRSTGANVLTF.

This sequence joins TRBV10-3 and TRBJ2-2; weak D call: TRBD1 (6 bases). Germline V lookup: CDR1 ENHRY, CDR2 SYGVKD. Trimming stripped 6 bases from V and 0 bases from J, with 11 bases between. The CDR3 extends over 15 amino acids. CDR3 loop: CAIRIRDTNTGELFF. The CDR3, as DNA: TGTGCCATCAGGATCAGGGACACGAACACCGGGGAGCTGTTTTTT.

The chain joins TRBV6-1 to TRBJ1-4, with D possibly TRBD1 on 5 matching bases. CDR1 and CDR2 from the germline V gene are MNHNS and SASEGT. The CDR3 runs to 14 residues. Trimming took off 4 bases at V and 5 bases at J, with 11 bases between the two ends. The CDR3: CASSVSRGNEKLFF. The CDR3 region has the DNA TGTGCCAGCAGTGTATCTCGGGGGAATGAAAAACTGTTTTTT.

This chain connects TRBV4-3 to TRBJ2-2; D perhaps matches TRBD2 (6 bases). The CDR3 consists of 15 residues. CDR1 is LGHNA, CDR2 YSLEER, per germline. Trimming pared 4 bases from V and 2 bases from J, leaving 11 bases between. CDR3 coding DNA: TGCGCCAGCAGCCCGGCGGGGATAAACACCGGGGAGCTGTTTTTT. Translation gives CASSPAGINTGELFF.

The V call is TRBV5-5, the J call TRBJ1-2, with D hard to call. The CDR3 runs 15 residues. The germline gives CDR1 SGHKS, CDR2 YYEKEE (reference sequence). V gave up 0 bases and J gave up 0 bases, with 9 bases separating them. The CDR3: CASSLVFGANYGYTF. In DNA, the CDR3 is TGTGCCAGCAGCTTGGTTTTTGGAGCTAACTATGGCTACACCTTC.